This entry is about one T cell receptor (beta chain). A few counts support this clone. It lacks a known antigen. No base-level quality is on record; no much larger clone is a single base apart. CDR1 and CDR2 (LNHDA, SQIVND) derive from the germline V gene (reference sequence). The CDR3 has 16 amino acids, counting the end cysteine and phenylalanine. The retained sequence is limited to the CDR3, 48 bases, with the frame set at the first base. V trim: 3 bases; J trim: 4 bases; unmatched bases: 8. The data originate from a study of OX40 agonist ivuxolimab in advanced cancers. About the full investigation: Ivuxolimab was an agonistic, fully human IgG2 monoclonal antibody directed against OX40 (CD134), a costimulatory receptor. Intravenous ivuxolimab was administered to patients every 2 weeks at six dose levels: 0.01, 0.1, 0.3, 1.5, 3 and 10 mg/kg. Of the approximately 50 patients in dose escalation, some 20 had hepatocellular carcinoma, around 15 had melanoma, 9 had renal cell carcinoma and 9 had head and neck cancer. In the dose-escalation cohort, approximately 82% of patients were male, and the mean age was about 55 years, with a range of about 20 to 90. Prior anti-PD-1, anti-PD-L1 or anti-CTLA-4 therapy was permitted, and approximately 40% of dose-escalation patients had received checkpoint inhibitors. Partial responses occurred in three dose-escalation patients, of whom one had hepatocellular carcinoma and two had cutaneous melanoma. Peripheral TCRbeta sequencing was intended to test whether TCR sequence diversity was altered and clonal T-cell expansion was caused by ivuxolimab. The monotherapy dose-escalation portion (N = 52 patients) of the phase I ivuxolimab trial is reported in the paper.

Genomic DNA was extracted from sorted cells for sequencing of the TCRbeta CDR3 region. The immunoSEQ Assay was used to sequence the TCRbeta CDR3 regions. Entries here come from immuneACCESS through TCRdb and include only in-frame sequences with V and J called. Some clones fail to appear in such tables; in the studies checked, an unresolved V gene covers under half of the shortfall, and the cause of the remainder is unknown. The sample yields around 100,000 clones; over 75% were counted once. The leading ten clones occupy around 0.16% of the sample. Patients with autoimmune disease history or receiving systemic immunosuppression were excluded from the trial. Peripheral blood for TCR sequencing was drawn from every dose cohort at baseline, at cycle 4 day 1 and at cycle 7 day 1. Samples were obtained from an open-label, multicenter, first-in-human phase I dose-escalation trial of ivuxolimab. Adults with locally advanced or metastatic head and neck squamous cell, hepatocellular, melanoma or renal cell carcinoma were enrolled in the trial. Before TCR sequencing, CD4+ T cells and CD8+ T cells from peripheral blood were sorted into separate populations.

The paper as a whole reports these results and caveats: Partial responders in the 0.1-3.0 mg/kg groups had among the lowest normalized peripheral clonal expansion, especially among CD8+ T cells. After ivuxolimab, expanded clones were on average more numerous among CD8+ T cells than among CD4+ T cells. Low levels of normalized T-cell clonal expansion were also seen in some nonresponding patients. At doses of 0.1 to 3.0 mg/kg, clonal expansion of both CD4+ and CD8+ blood T cells was observed from baseline to week 6. The antigen specificity of the clonally expanded peripheral T cells was not determined.

The receptor chain draws on TRBV19 and TRBJ2-1; 8 junctional bases match TRBD2. The TCR originated in an adult with an advanced solid tumor such as melanoma, head and neck, liver or kidney cancer. The sample was CD4+ or CD8+ T cells sorted from blood, taken in a trial of the OX40 agonist ivuxolimab. At the DNA level, the sequence is TGTGCCAGTAGTATCAGTCGACTAGCGCCATACAATGAGCAGTTCTTC. Translated, it reads CASSISRLAPYNEQFF.